This T cell receptor (beta chain) was found in a study of identical twins. Broader study findings: Conclusions were based on cross-sectional statistical analysis, without following the same donors. Cord blood beta clonotypes present at high abundance carried fewer insertions; no such pattern appeared in memory repertoires. Models predicted too little out-of-frame TCR alpha sharing in monozygotic twins.

From the 5' RACE reads, TCRdb called clonotypes with MiXCR, one entry per CDR3 protein. The sample lists about 340,000 distinct CDR3 sequences; roughly 9% were seen once. The V gene's germline CDR1 is SGHRS and CDR2 YFSETQ. After removal of 3 bases from V and 2 bases from J, the junction contained 1 base not matched to a gene. There are 13 residues in the CDR3. Concerning this clonotype: The antigen remains unidentified.

This chain joins TRBV5-1 and TRBJ2-7; 8 bases fit TRBD1. Sequencing input: naive T cells sorted from blood. The receptor comes from a woman in her forties or fifties in good health. The CDR3 spells CASSWGQAYEQYF. CDR3 DNA: TGCGCCAGCAGCTGGGGACAGGCCTACGAGCAGTACTTC. Full variable domain (rest looked up from reference TRBV5-1 and TRBJ2-7): KAGVTQTPRYLIKTRGQQVTLSCSPISGHRSVSWYQQTPGQGLQFLFEYFSETQRNKGNFPGRFSGRQFSNSRSEMNVSTLELGDSALYLCASSWGQAYEQYFGPGTRLTVT.